A single sample is the source of the 27 T cell receptor beta chains below, sequenced in a study of T cell repertoires in cytomegalovirus infection. One entry per CDR3 protein, called by TCRdb with MiXCR from the reads. The table lists roughly 320,000 distinct CDR3 sequences, around 9.1% of them singletons. Sequenced: PBMCs. These receptors all stem from a human donor in good health (CMV status not recorded). Some clones in this sample may be carry-over from other donors' samples.

Ten or more counts support this clonotype. This sequence joins TRBV12-3 or TRBV12-4 and TRBJ1-6; 7 positions match TRBD1. This CDR3 region has 17 residues. After removal of 3 bases from V and 8 bases from J, the junction contained 13 bases not matched to a gene. The CDR3 DNA follows: TGTGCCAGCAGTTTTCTCGGGGGAGGAGGGGGCGATTCACCCCTCCACTTT. Translation gives CASSFLGGGGGDSPLHF.

This clonotype showed up many times. J is TRBJ2-1 and V is TRBV7-3; D remains ambiguous. V lost 2 bases and J lost 0, with 5 bases in between. Germline CDR1 reads SGHTA; CDR2 reads FQGTGA. The CDR3 loop spans 14 amino acids. This CDR3 reads CASSLGFSYNEQFF. CDR3 nucleotide sequence: TGTGCCAGCAGCTTAGGGTTCTCCTACAATGAGCAGTTCTTC.

This clonotype was recorded many times. The rearrangement links TRBV28 to TRBJ1-1, with D hard to call. The CDR3 runs to 14 residues. The germline CDR1 and CDR2 sequences are MDHEN and SYDVKM. Trimming removed 1 base at V and 2 bases at J, with 8 bases between. CDR3 sequence: CASSLSTLNTEAFF. CDR3 coding DNA: TGTGCCAGCAGTTTATCCACTCTAAACACTGAAGCTTTCTTT.

This clonotype was counted many times. V and J are TRBV20-1 and TRBJ1-2; no definite D call. Germline CDR1 reads DFQATT; CDR2 reads SNEGSKA (reference sequence). Trimming took off 3 bases at V and 1 base at J, with 15 bases between the two ends. The CDR3 has 15 residues. CDR3 residues: CSARTPRYLNYGYTF. CDR3 sequence (DNA): TGCAGTGCTAGGACACCTCGATACCTTAACTATGGCTACACCTTC.

V gene TRBV6-6 combines with J gene TRBJ1-2, with a possible D match to TRBD1 (5 bases). Germline assignment: CDR1 MNHNY and CDR2 SVGAGI (reference sequence). The CDR3 covers 14 residues. With 2 bases removed from V and 6 bases from J, the gap between germline ends came to 13 bases. The DNA for the CDR3 is TGTGCCAGCAGTTACGGGGGGGGGGGGAATGGCTACACCTTC. This encodes CASSYGGGGNGYTF.

This clonotype was seen ten or more times. This chain connects TRBV12-3 or TRBV12-4 to TRBJ1-5, with 7 positions matching TRBD1. The CDR3 spans 17 residues. The ends lost 5 bases at V and 0 bases at J; junction bases unmatched: 10. CDR3 amino acids: CASSPGTADYSNQPQHF. DNA of the CDR3: TGTGCCAGCAGTCCCGGGACAGCAGATTATAGCAATCAGCCCCAGCATTTT.

This clonotype was seen many times. The J gene is TRBJ1-6, the V gene TRBV20-1; tentatively, D is TRBD1 (5 bases). Trimming took 3 bases from V and 13 from J, leaving 16 bases between them. This CDR3 has 13 amino acids. The germline CDR1 and CDR2 sequences are DFQATT and SNEGSKA (reference sequence). This CDR3 is CSASRTSQGPLHF. The DNA of the CDR3 is TGCAGTGCTAGTAGGACAAGCCAGGGCCCCCTCCACTTT.

The chain recombines TRBV20-1 with TRBJ2-2; D perhaps matches TRBD1 (6 bases). Germline loops: CDR1 DFQATT, CDR2 SNEGSKA (reference sequence). The CDR3 is 14 residues long. V dropped 5 bases and J dropped 4 bases, with 14 bases sitting between them. Written as DNA, the CDR3 is TGCAGTGCTGGTCTAACAGGGTTCACCGGGGAGCTGTTTTTT. Translating it yields CSAGLTGFTGELFF.

The table lists this clonotype with many counts. This chain links TRBV6-2 or TRBV6-3 with TRBJ1-5; D remains ambiguous. The CDR3 runs 14 residues. Germline V CDR1 and CDR2: MNHEY, SVGEGT. V shed 4 bases and J shed 4 bases, with 11 bases lying between them. The CDR3: CASSSQSLNQPQHF. The CDR3 coding sequence is TGTGCCAGCAGTTCTCAGAGTCTTAATCAGCCCCAGCATTTT.

There are a few counts of this clonotype. The chain carries TRBV6-1 and TRBJ2-7, with TRBD1 as a possible D gene (6 bases). Germline-derived CDR1 and CDR2 are MNHNS and SASEGT. Trimming took 6 bases from V and 3 from J, leaving 12 bases between them. CDR3 length equals 13 residues. This CDR3 reads CASSDRSYYEQYV. The CDR3 coding sequence is TGTGCCAGCAGCGACAGGTCCTACTACGAGCAGTACGTC.

The chain couples TRBV20-1 to TRBJ1-2, with 10 bases that match TRBD1. Trimming cost V 3 bases and J 1 base; bases outside gene matches: 11. CDR1 DFQATT and CDR2 SNEGSKA come from the germline V gene (reference sequence). CDR3 size: 17 residues. The chain's CDR3 is CSARVGTGVVLNYGYTF. In DNA, the CDR3 is TGCAGTGCTAGGGTTGGGACAGGGGTAGTCCTTAACTATGGCTACACCTTC.

The table lists this clonotype with many counts. This chain connects TRBV7-2 to TRBJ2-7, with 7 bases identical to TRBD2. In germline, CDR1 is SGHTA, CDR2 FQGNSA. After removal of 4 bases from V and 2 bases from J, the junction contained 5 bases not matched to a gene. The length of the CDR3 is 14 residues. In DNA, the CDR3 is TGTGCCAGCAGCTCGGGGGGACCCACCTACGAGCAGTACTTC. Amino acid sequence: CASSSGGPTYEQYF.

This chain connects TRBV3-1 to TRBJ2-7; 8 positions agree with TRBD1. The germline gives CDR1 LGHDT, CDR2 YNNKEL (reference sequence). This CDR3 has 16 residues. The V gene end was trimmed by 0 bases and the J gene end by 0 bases; junction bases not matched to a gene: 4. The CDR3 nucleotides read TGTGCCAGCAGCCAAGATCCAGGGGGCTACTCCTACGAGCAGTACTTC. Its protein product is CASSQDPGGYSYEQYF.

This clonotype was recorded many times. This chain connects TRBV28 to TRBJ1-2; no clear D gene. There are 13 residues in the CDR3. Deletions cut 5 bases from V and 5 bases from J, with 12 bases between. The germline V gene encodes CDR1 MDHEN and CDR2 SYDVKM. The CDR3 DNA is TGTGCCAGCAGTCTCGCGGGGAAATATGGCTACACCTTC. Translated, it gives CASSLAGKYGYTF.

This clonotype has just one count. A much larger clonotype is one base distant, so this may be a read error. This chain uses TRBV6-2 or TRBV6-3 with TRBJ2-5, with 7 bases matching TRBD1. CDR3 length: 13 amino acids. The V gene end was trimmed by 7 bases and the J gene end by 5 bases; junction bases not matched to a gene: 7. Per the germline V gene, CDR1 is MNHEY and CDR2 is SVGEGT. CDR3 amino acids: CASNGQEWETQYF. The DNA of the CDR3 is TGTGCCAGCAACGGACAGGAGTGGGAGACCCAGTACTTC.

This chain links TRBV6-2 or TRBV6-3 with TRBJ1-1; D call uncertain. The V and J ends lost 8 bases and 4 bases respectively, with 23 bases between them. This CDR3 comprises 16 residues. In germline, CDR1 is MNHEY, CDR2 SVGEGT. CDR3 in DNA: TGTGCCAGCTCCTTCGACTCGACGGACCGGGGCACTGAAGCTTTCTTT. Translation gives CASSFDSTDRGTEAFF.

There are many counts of this clonotype. This sequence joins TRBV20-1 and TRBJ2-5; 8 bases are shared with TRBD2. V gave up 6 bases and J gave up 7 bases; unmatched junction bases: 10. The germline CDR1 and CDR2 sequences are DFQATT and SNEGSKA (reference sequence). CDR3 size: 13 residues. CDR3 in DNA: TGCAGTGCAGAGCGGGGGCCCCAGGGGACCCAGTACTTC. Translation gives CSAERGPQGTQYF.

This clonotype was recorded at least ten times. The genes are TRBV19 and TRBJ1-5; D is ambiguous. Germline V gene lookup returns CDR1 LNHDA and CDR2 SQIVND (reference sequence). V was shortened by 3 bases and J by 4 bases, with 10 bases between the two germline ends. The CDR3 is made up of 14 amino acids. The CDR3, as DNA: TGTGCCAGTAGTATTTTGGGAATAAATCAGCCCCAGCATTTT. This translates into CASSILGINQPQHF.

This clonotype was counted a few times. The chain uses TRBV28 and TRBJ2-5; no firm D call. Between the trimmed V and J ends, which lost 3 bases and 4 bases, there was a span of 12 bases. This CDR3 region has 14 residues. The germline V gene encodes CDR1 MDHEN and CDR2 SYDVKM. CDR3 nucleotides: TGTGCCAGCAGTTTCCCCCAGAGATTAGAGACCCAGTACTTC. Protein sequence: CASSFPQRLETQYF.

This rearrangement joins TRBV6-5 to TRBJ1-5; D remains unclear. Germline V gene sequence: CDR1 MNHEY, CDR2 SVGAGI. This CDR3 spans 14 amino acids. V lost 6 bases, J lost 11 bases, and 20 bases lay in between. The CDR3 nucleotides read TGTGCCAGCAGCCCCGGACGGTCTGTGGGGTCCCAGCATTTT. This codes for CASSPGRSVGSQHF.

This clonotype was detected ten times or more. The rearrangement joins TRBV15 to TRBJ1-4; a possible D gene is TRBD1 (6 bases). The length of the CDR3 is 19 residues. Germline V CDR1 and CDR2: LNHNV, YYDKDF (reference sequence). V lost 2 bases to trimming and J lost 5 bases, with 24 bases between them. This CDR3 is CATSRNLGTTGRRNEKLFF. The CDR3 DNA follows: TGTGCCACCAGCAGAAATTTGGGAACAACAGGGAGGAGGAATGAAAAACTGTTTTTT.

This clonotype came up many times. The chain couples TRBV19 to TRBJ1-6; D might be TRBD1 (6 bases). Trimming left V 5 bases short and J 7 bases short, with 12 bases between. The germline V gene has CDR1 LNHDA and CDR2 SQIVND (reference sequence). The CDR3 loop spans 14 amino acids. The CDR3 DNA reads TGTGCCAGTAGTTTGGTTCAGGGGAATTCACCCCTCCACTTT. It specifies CASSLVQGNSPLHF.

The CDR3 loop reads CSVLDRNNEKLFF. Written as DNA, the CDR3 is TGCAGCGTTCTTGACAGAAACAATGAAAAACTGTTTTTT. This chain connects TRBV29-1 to TRBJ1-4; D is possibly TRBD1 (5 bases). V was cut by 5 bases and J by 5 bases, with 12 bases left in between. The germline V gene has CDR1 SQVTM and CDR2 ANQGSEA. The CDR3 totals 13 residues.

This clonotype was recorded at least ten times. The chain has TRBV7-2 and TRBJ2-3; TRBD1 aligns across 8 bases. V gave up 7 bases and J gave up 2 bases; unmatched junction bases: 8. Germline CDR1 and CDR2: SGHTA and FQGNSA. The CDR3 contains 15 residues. Here the CDR3 reads CASTSGTGYTDTQYF. The CDR3 DNA reads TGTGCCAGCACCTCCGGGACAGGTTACACAGATACGCAGTATTTT.

This clonotype was counted many times. The chain couples TRBV7-2 to TRBJ1-2, with D unresolved. The V gene's germline CDR1 is SGHTA and CDR2 FQGNSA. There are 11 residues in the CDR3. Between the trimmed V and J ends, which lost 4 bases and 8 bases, there was a span of 8 bases. The CDR3 loop reads CASSSGGGYTF. The CDR3 nucleotides are TGTGCCAGCAGCTCAGGTGGAGGCTACACCTTC.

The chain employs TRBV2 and TRBJ2-3; possibly TRBD1 for D (6 bases). From germline, CDR1 is SNHLY and CDR2 FYNNEI. The CDR3 has 13 amino acids. The V gene lost 7 bases and the J gene lost 3 bases, with 11 bases spanning the gap. The DNA for the CDR3 is TGTGCCAGCAAACAGGGATGGACAGATACGCAGTATTTT. Translating it yields CASKQGWTDTQYF.

This clonotype was observed a few times. The chain couples TRBV28 to TRBJ2-7; 8 bases are a match to TRBD1. Germline CDR1 is MDHEN and CDR2 is SYDVKM. V shed 6 bases and J 5 bases; nucleotides not matched to a gene: 6. The CDR3 spans 13 residues. The CDR3 bases are TGTGCCAGCAGCCGTTCAGGGGGCCACGAGCAGTACGTC. Residues: CASSRSGGHEQYV.